A selection of T cell receptor beta chains follows, all from one sample in a study of shared clonotypes between healthy human individuals. The data were produced by immunoSEQ multiplex PCR, yet TCRdb's version contains in-frame clones alone and is incomplete. The sample lists about 2 million clones, 85% to 95% occurring once. Sequences were obtained from naive CD4+ T cells sorted from blood. The receptor source for this set is a man aged 18 to 30 in good health. The CDR3 runs from the conserved cysteine through the conserved F or W. The order of the fields is CDR3 length, D gene, J gene, V gene, clone size, CDR3 DNA, CDR3 protein. The D gene is left open where the match is weak. Only part of the rows carry a size: once, few, many, or a class if the clone is expanded.

cdr3_length: 16; d_call: NA; j_call: TRBJ1-1; v_call: TRBV28; clone_size: NA; cdr3_nt: TGTGCCAGCAGTTTATCCTCAGTTGGGGGGAGGACTGAAGCTTTCTTT; cdr3_aa: CASSLSSVGGRTEAFF
cdr3_length: 13; d_call: NA; j_call: TRBJ1-5; v_call: TRBV30; clone_size: NA; cdr3_nt: TGTGCCTGGAGTGGGGGAGACAATCAGCCCCAGCATTTT; cdr3_aa: CAWSGGDNQPQHF
cdr3_length: 13; d_call: NA; j_call: TRBJ1-2; v_call: TRBV25-1; clone_size: NA; cdr3_nt: TGTGCCAGCAGTGTCGGCGGGGACTATGGCTACACCTTC; cdr3_aa: CASSVGGDYGYTF
cdr3_length: 15; d_call: NA; j_call: TRBJ1-2; v_call: TRBV7-9; clone_size: once; cdr3_nt: TGTGCCAGCAGCCTAGGGCGCGAGGGAAGCTATGGCTACACCTTC; cdr3_aa: CASSLGREGSYGYTF
cdr3_length: 19; d_call: TRBD2; j_call: TRBJ2-6; v_call: TRBV4-1; clone_size: NA; cdr3_nt: TGCGCCAGCAGCCAAGAGTATAGCGGGGGGGCCCTTGGGGCCAACGTCCTGACTTTC; cdr3_aa: CASSQEYSGGALGANVLTF
cdr3_length: 14; d_call: NA; j_call: TRBJ2-1; v_call: TRBV10-3; clone_size: once; cdr3_nt: TGTGCCACTGGACAGCCTAGCTCCTACAATGAGCAGTTCTTC; cdr3_aa: CATGQPSSYNEQFF
cdr3_length: 15; d_call: NA; j_call: TRBJ1-5; v_call: TRBV30; clone_size: NA; cdr3_nt: TGTGCCTGGAGTGTGGGGACCCAGCCCAATCAGCCCCAGCATTTT; cdr3_aa: CAWSVGTQPNQPQHF
cdr3_length: 13; d_call: NA; j_call: TRBJ2-7; v_call: TRBV25-1; clone_size: once; cdr3_nt: TGTGCCAGCAGTGAATGGGAAGTCTACGAGCAGTACTTC; cdr3_aa: CASSEWEVYEQYF
cdr3_length: 15; d_call: NA; j_call: TRBJ2-6; v_call: TRBV29-1; clone_size: NA; cdr3_nt: TGCAGCGTTGAAAGGCAATACTCTGGGGCCAACGTCCTGACTTTC; cdr3_aa: CSVERQYSGANVLTF
cdr3_length: 13; d_call: NA; j_call: TRBJ1-5; v_call: TRBV6-4; clone_size: NA; cdr3_nt: TGTGCCAGCAGTGAAATGAGAGATCAGCCCCAGCATTTT; cdr3_aa: CASSEMRDQPQHF
cdr3_length: 17; d_call: TRBD2; j_call: TRBJ2-3; v_call: TRBV10-2; clone_size: NA; cdr3_nt: TGCGCCAGCAGTCTGTACGCTAGCGGGGGTTTGACAGATACGCAGTATTTT; cdr3_aa: CASSLYASGGLTDTQYF
cdr3_length: 12; d_call: NA; j_call: TRBJ1-2; v_call: TRBV6-5; clone_size: few; cdr3_nt: TGTGCCAGCCGACAGGCAAACTATGGCTACACCTTC; cdr3_aa: CASRQANYGYTF
cdr3_length: 14; d_call: NA; j_call: TRBJ2-5; v_call: TRBV6-1; clone_size: NA; cdr3_nt: TGTGCCAGCACCAATACTCCTTTCCAAGAGACCCAGTACTTC; cdr3_aa: CASTNTPFQETQYF
cdr3_length: 15; d_call: NA; j_call: TRBJ2-7; v_call: TRBV7-2; clone_size: NA; cdr3_nt: TGTGCCAGCAGCGTCCAGGGACCGGCCCCCTACGAGCAGTACTTC; cdr3_aa: CASSVQGPAPYEQYF
cdr3_length: 14; d_call: NA; j_call: TRBJ2-1; v_call: TRBV29-1; clone_size: NA; cdr3_nt: TGCAGCGTAGCTTCCGGGACAATCTACAATGAGCAGTTCTTC; cdr3_aa: CSVASGTIYNEQFF
cdr3_length: 16; d_call: NA; j_call: TRBJ2-2; v_call: TRBV7-2; clone_size: once; cdr3_nt: TGTGCCAGCAGCTTGAGAAGCCAGATAACAACCGGGGAGCTGTTTTTT; cdr3_aa: CASSLRSQITTGELFF
cdr3_length: 16; d_call: NA; j_call: TRBJ1-5; v_call: TRBV2; clone_size: NA; cdr3_nt: TGTGCCAGCAGTAGAGGAACGGGGGCGAGCAATCAGCCCCAGCATTTT; cdr3_aa: CASSRGTGASNQPQHF
cdr3_length: 15; d_call: TRBD1; j_call: TRBJ1-1; v_call: TRBV11-2; clone_size: NA; cdr3_nt: TGTGCCAGCAGCTTAGTAGGGGGCGGGTATGCTGAAGCTTTCTTT; cdr3_aa: CASSLVGGGYAEAFF
cdr3_length: 11; d_call: NA; j_call: TRBJ1-2; v_call: TRBV2; clone_size: NA; cdr3_nt: TGTGCCACCAAGGTCAACTATGGCTACACCTTC; cdr3_aa: CATKVNYGYTF
cdr3_length: 15; d_call: TRBD1; j_call: TRBJ2-1; v_call: TRBV27; clone_size: NA; cdr3_nt: TGTGCCAGCAGTTTAGAGGGGGCATTCACCAATGAGCAGTTCTTC; cdr3_aa: CASSLEGAFTNEQFF
cdr3_length: 16; d_call: TRBD1; j_call: TRBJ2-2; v_call: TRBV5-6; clone_size: once; cdr3_nt: TGTGCCAGCAGCTTGGACAGGGGCTCGAACACCGGGGAGCTGTTTTTT; cdr3_aa: CASSLDRGSNTGELFF
cdr3_length: 12; d_call: TRBD1; j_call: TRBJ2-2; v_call: TRBV11-2; clone_size: NA; cdr3_nt: TGTGCCAGCAGCCGAGACAGGGGTTGGCTGTTTTTT; cdr3_aa: CASSRDRGWLFF
cdr3_length: 14; d_call: NA; j_call: TRBJ2-1; v_call: TRBV6-6; clone_size: NA; cdr3_nt: TGTGCCAGCAGTTACCCAGGGGGGGACAATGAGCAGTTCTTC; cdr3_aa: CASSYPGGDNEQFF
cdr3_length: 15; d_call: NA; j_call: TRBJ1-3; v_call: TRBV6-1; clone_size: NA; cdr3_nt: TGTGCCAGCACGAACGGGTTTATATCTGGAAACACCATATATTTT; cdr3_aa: CASTNGFISGNTIYF
cdr3_length: 13; d_call: NA; j_call: TRBJ2-7; v_call: TRBV6-6; clone_size: NA; cdr3_nt: TGTGCCAGCAGTCGGGGGTGGACCTACGAGCAGTACTTC; cdr3_aa: CASSRGWTYEQYF
cdr3_length: 14; d_call: NA; j_call: TRBJ2-1; v_call: TRBV18; clone_size: NA; cdr3_nt: TGTGCCAGCTCACCACTCGCCGGGAGCCATGAGCAGTTCTTC; cdr3_aa: CASSPLAGSHEQFF
cdr3_length: 16; d_call: NA; j_call: TRBJ2-7; v_call: TRBV4-3; clone_size: NA; cdr3_nt: TGCGCCAGCAGCCAAGAGGGGGGGGCAGACGGCCACGAGCAGTACTTC; cdr3_aa: CASSQEGGADGHEQYF
cdr3_length: 15; d_call: TRBD1; j_call: TRBJ2-5; v_call: TRBV7-6; clone_size: NA; cdr3_nt: TGTGCCAGCAGCTTTATGGGACAGCTCCAAGAGACCCAGTACTTC; cdr3_aa: CASSFMGQLQETQYF
cdr3_length: 16; d_call: NA; j_call: TRBJ2-5; v_call: TRBV29-1; clone_size: NA; cdr3_nt: TGCAGCGTTGTTATAGCCATCCCGATGTACCAAGAGACCCAGTACTTC; cdr3_aa: CSVVIAIPMYQETQYF
cdr3_length: 14; d_call: NA; j_call: TRBJ2-7; v_call: TRBV7-2; clone_size: NA; cdr3_nt: TGTGCCAGCAGCTTTAGGACTACCCTCGGCGAGCAGTACTTC; cdr3_aa: CASSFRTTLGEQYF
cdr3_length: 15; d_call: NA; j_call: TRBJ2-3; v_call: TRBV7-2; clone_size: NA; cdr3_nt: TGTGCCAGCAGCTCAGGGGACACCCGCACAGATACGCAGTATTTT; cdr3_aa: CASSSGDTRTDTQYF
cdr3_length: 12; d_call: NA; j_call: TRBJ1-2; v_call: TRBV28; clone_size: NA; cdr3_nt: TGTGCCAGCCTGGTGGGGGATTATGGCTACACCTTC; cdr3_aa: CASLVGDYGYTF
cdr3_length: 15; d_call: TRBD2; j_call: TRBJ2-1; v_call: TRBV18; clone_size: NA; cdr3_nt: TGTGCCAGCTCACCCGCCGGGACTAGCGGGAGCTGGCAGTTCTTC; cdr3_aa: CASSPAGTSGSWQFF
cdr3_length: 16; d_call: NA; j_call: TRBJ2-6; v_call: TRBV19; clone_size: NA; cdr3_nt: TGTGCCAGTAGTATAGTTAAACCATCTGGGGCCAACGTCCTGACTTTC; cdr3_aa: CASSIVKPSGANVLTF
cdr3_length: 19; d_call: TRBD2; j_call: TRBJ2-5; v_call: TRBV10-3; clone_size: NA; cdr3_nt: TGTGCCATCAGTGACGGAGGGATCGGACTAGCGGACCACCAAGAGACCCAGTACTTC; cdr3_aa: CAISDGGIGLADHQETQYF
cdr3_length: 11; d_call: NA; j_call: TRBJ1-1; v_call: TRBV13; clone_size: NA; cdr3_nt: TGTGCCAGCAGCTATAGCCAGGGAGCTTTCTTT; cdr3_aa: CASSYSQGAFF